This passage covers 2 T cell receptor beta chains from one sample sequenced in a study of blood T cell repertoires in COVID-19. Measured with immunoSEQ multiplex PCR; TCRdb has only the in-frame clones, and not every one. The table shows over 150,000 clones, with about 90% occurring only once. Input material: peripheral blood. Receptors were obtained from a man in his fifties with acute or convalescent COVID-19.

The CDR3 loop reads CASSVATTSGRYEQYF. CDR3 nucleotides: TGTGCCAGCAGCGTAGCTACAACTAGCGGCCGGTACGAGCAGTACTTC. The rearrangement links TRBV9 to TRBJ2-7, with 8 bases identical to TRBD2. CDR1 is SGDLS, CDR2 YYNGEE, per germline. The V and J ends lost 0 bases and 4 bases, in that order; junction bases with no gene match: 9. The CDR3 loop spans 16 amino acids.

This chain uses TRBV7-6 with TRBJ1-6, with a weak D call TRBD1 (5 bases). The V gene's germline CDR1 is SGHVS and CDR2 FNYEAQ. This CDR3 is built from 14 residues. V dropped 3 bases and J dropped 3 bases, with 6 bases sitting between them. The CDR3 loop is CASSFDSYNSPLHF. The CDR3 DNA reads TGTGCCAGCAGCTTTGACAGCTATAATTCACCCCTCCACTTT.